These 14 T cell receptor beta chains were sequenced from one sample in a study of cytomegalovirus exposure and HLA in healthy donors. Use of 60 Vbeta and 13 Jbeta primers characterized the PCR. Data came from immunoSEQ multiplex PCR; TCRdb stores just in-frame clones and leaves some out. Of about 300,000 clones in the sample, 80% to 90% were seen once. The sequenced sample was PBMCs. The source of these receptors is a man in his forties in good health and CMV-seropositive.

Details on this clone: The junction departs from the called germline gene at one end, perhaps through a read error. The chain recombines TRBV7-9 with TRBJ2-7, with TRBD1 matching 9 bases. Germline V gene data show CDR1 as SEHNR and CDR2 as FQNEAQ (reference sequence). CDR3 size: 14 residues. CDR3 sequence: CSSSPTGQGHEQYF. CDR3 coding DNA: TGTTCCAGCAGCCCCACGGGACAGGGCCACGAGCAGTACTTC.

The gene calls are TRBV6-5 and TRBJ2-7, with TRBD2 identical over 7 bases. This CDR3 comprises 13 residues. The V gene end was trimmed by 2 bases and the J gene end by 6 bases; junction bases not matched to a gene: 4. Germline loops: CDR1 MNHEY, CDR2 SVGAGI. CDR3 loop: CASSYPGTTEQYF. CDR3 nucleotide sequence: TGTGCCAGCAGTTACCCTGGGACTACCGAGCAGTACTTC.

The chain uses TRBV7-2 and TRBJ2-2, with 8 bases lining up with TRBD1. The CDR3 has 15 amino acids. J lost 4 bases, V lost 5 bases, and 6 bases had no gene match. Germline CDR1 reads SGHTA; CDR2 reads FQGNSA. The CDR3 here is CASSRYGQGTGELFF. The CDR3, as DNA: TGTGCCAGCAGCCGATACGGACAGGGCACCGGGGAGCTGTTTTTT.

The chain couples TRBV4-2 to TRBJ1-1; no firm D call. CDR1 and CDR2 (germline): LGHNA, YNFKEQ. V was trimmed by 0 bases and J by 1 base, leaving 24 bases between them. This CDR3 comprises 20 residues. Written as DNA, the CDR3 is TGTGCCAGCAGCCAAGATTCGCCGAAGTTCAGTGAAGAATGGAACACTGAAGCTTTCTTT. Its protein is CASSQDSPKFSEEWNTEAFF.

The chain uses TRBV6-5 and TRBJ2-2, with 8 bases fitting TRBD2. Germline V gene data show CDR1 as MNHEY and CDR2 as SVGAGI. This CDR3 spans 13 amino acids. V was pared by 9 bases and J by 7 bases, with 7 bases of the junction left unmatched. The CDR3 sequence: CASKREWFGELFF. Written as DNA, the CDR3 is TGTGCCAGTAAGCGGGAGTGGTTCGGGGAGCTGTTTTTT.

The chain employs TRBV5-4 and TRBJ2-3; a weak D match, TRBD1 (6 bases). Germline V CDR1 and CDR2: SGHNT, YYREEE (reference sequence). The CDR3 runs 14 residues. V lost 0 bases and J lost 5, with 10 bases in between. CDR3 nucleotide sequence: TGTGCCAGCAGCTTGGACAGGGCTGGAGATACGCAGTATTTT. Translated: CASSLDRAGDTQYF.

This clone was recorded a few times. The DNA of the CDR3 is TGTGCCAGCAGCATAAAGAGCGGGAGGGCCTCCGGGGAGCTGTTTTTT. It encodes CASSIKSGRASGELFF. The chain combines TRBV5-6 with TRBJ2-2; 10 nucleotides agree with TRBD2. The CDR3 runs to 16 residues. The germline CDR1 and CDR2 sequences are SGHDT and YYEEEE. The junction had 9 bases not matched to a gene; V was cut back by 4 bases and J by 6 bases.

The chain is built from TRBV28 and TRBJ1-4; 10 bases line up with TRBD1. Germline V gene lookup returns CDR1 MDHEN and CDR2 SYDVKM. The CDR3 covers 19 residues. The trim removed 4 bases at V and 7 bases at J, leaving 18 bases unmatched. For the CDR3, the DNA is TGTGCCAGCAGTTACCCCCGGGACAGGGGCATGTTAGGTAGTGAAAAACTGTTTTTT. Its protein is CASSYPRDRGMLGSEKLFF.

This chain joins TRBV28 and TRBJ1-1, with D tentatively TRBD1 (5 bases). The CDR3 consists of 13 residues. In germline, CDR1 is MDHEN, CDR2 SYDVKM. Trimming cost V 2 bases and J 9 bases, with 13 bases left between them. Written as DNA, the CDR3 is TGTGCCAGCAGTTTAACGGAGACAGTACAAGCTTTCTTT. It codes for CASSLTETVQAFF.

The rearrangement uses TRBV7-3 and TRBJ2-2; 14 nucleotides match TRBD2. Per germline, CDR1 SGHTA and CDR2 FQGTGA. The CDR3 runs 18 residues. V lost 5 bases, J lost 5 bases, and 10 bases stayed unmatched. The CDR3 region is CASSKEGGLAGVTGELFF. The DNA for the CDR3 is TGTGCCAGCAGCAAAGAGGGGGGACTAGCGGGAGTGACCGGGGAGCTGTTTTTT.

The V and J genes are TRBV2 and TRBJ1-5; D uncertain. The CDR3 runs to 15 residues. Trimming removed 3 bases from V and 4 bases from J, with 13 bases in between. Germline V gene data show CDR1 as SNHLY and CDR2 as FYNNEI. The CDR3 region is CASSDFTAPNQPQHF. CDR3 nucleotide sequence: TGTGCCAGCAGTGATTTCACAGCTCCAAATCAGCCCCAGCATTTT.

The rearrangement uses TRBV19 and TRBJ1-2; D possibly corresponds to TRBD1 (5 bases). The CDR3 is 14 amino acids. The germline gives CDR1 LNHDA, CDR2 SQIVND (reference sequence). V was cut by 4 bases and J by 2 bases, with 11 bases left in between. CDR3 amino acids: CASSRKTGNYGYTF. CDR3 sequence (DNA): TGTGCCAGTAGTAGGAAAACAGGAAACTATGGCTACACCTTC.

The V and J genes are TRBV2 and TRBJ2-1, with unresolved D. The V and J ends lost 3 bases and 3 bases respectively, with 9 bases between them. CDR1 and CDR2 (germline): SNHLY, FYNNEI. The CDR3 spans 14 residues. The CDR3 DNA follows: TGTGCCAGCAGTGACCCCCCCTTCTACAATGAGCAGTTCTTC. Translating it yields CASSDPPFYNEQFF.

V and J are TRBV7-3 and TRBJ2-1; 9 positions agree with TRBD1. The CDR3 totals 15 residues. J was trimmed by 2 bases and V by 2 bases; bases with no gene match: 1. Germline V gene sequence: CDR1 SGHTA, CDR2 FQGTGA. This chain's CDR3 is CASSLGTGTYNEQFF. CDR3 DNA: TGTGCCAGCAGCTTAGGGACAGGGACCTACAATGAGCAGTTCTTC.